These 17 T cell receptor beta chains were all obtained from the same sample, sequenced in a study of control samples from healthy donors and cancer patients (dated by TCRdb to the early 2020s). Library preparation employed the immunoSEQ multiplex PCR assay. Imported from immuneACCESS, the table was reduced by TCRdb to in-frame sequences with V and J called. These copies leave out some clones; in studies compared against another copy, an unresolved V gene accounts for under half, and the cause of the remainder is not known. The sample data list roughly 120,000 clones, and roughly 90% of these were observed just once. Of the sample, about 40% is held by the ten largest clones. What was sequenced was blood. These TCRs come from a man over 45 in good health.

DNA of the CDR3: TGTGCCAGCAGCTTGGAGCGGCATGGGGATACGCAGTATTTT. It translates to CASSLERHGDTQYF. The chain uses TRBV7-2 and TRBJ2-3, with D possibly TRBD2 on 5 matching bases. The V gene lost 3 bases and the J gene lost 6 bases, with 13 bases spanning the gap. Germline CDR1 reads SGHTA; CDR2 reads FQGNSA. The CDR3 extends over 14 amino acids.

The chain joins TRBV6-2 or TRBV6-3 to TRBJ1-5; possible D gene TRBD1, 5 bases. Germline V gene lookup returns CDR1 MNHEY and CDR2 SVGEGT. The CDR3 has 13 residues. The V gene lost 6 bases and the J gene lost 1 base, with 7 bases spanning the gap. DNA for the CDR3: TGTGCCAGCAGCTGGGACAGCAATCAGCCCCAGCATTTT. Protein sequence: CASSWDSNQPQHF.

CDR3 nucleotides: TGTGCCACCAGCATTCGGCAGGACAGCCACGAGCAGTACTTC. The encoded protein is CATSIRQDSHEQYF. The chain is built from TRBV15 and TRBJ2-7; TRBD1 is a possible D gene (6 bases). The germline CDR1 and CDR2 sequences are LNHNV and YYDKDF (reference sequence). V was shortened by 4 bases and J by 5 bases, with 15 bases between the two germline ends. The CDR3 runs 14 residues.

The CDR3 loop reads CASSIGASPLHF. The CDR3, as DNA: TGTGCCAGTAGTATTGGGGCCTCACCCCTCCACTTT. The J gene is TRBJ1-6, the V gene TRBV19; the D gene is possibly TRBD1 (5 bases). CDR3 length: 12 amino acids. V lost 3 bases and J 10 bases, leaving 7 bases between the germline ends. Germline CDR1 reads LNHDA; CDR2 reads SQIVND (reference sequence).

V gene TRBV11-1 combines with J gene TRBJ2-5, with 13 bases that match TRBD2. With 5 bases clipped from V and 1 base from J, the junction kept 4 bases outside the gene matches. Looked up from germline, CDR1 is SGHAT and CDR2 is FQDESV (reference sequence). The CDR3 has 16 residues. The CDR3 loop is CASSPGLAGAQETQYF. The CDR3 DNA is TGTGCCAGCAGCCCTGGACTAGCGGGGGCCCAAGAGACCCAGTACTTC. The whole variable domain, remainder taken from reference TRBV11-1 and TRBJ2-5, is EAEVAQSPRYKITEKSQAVAFWCDPISGHATLYWYRQILGQGPELLVQFQDESVVDDSQLPKDRFSAERLKGVDSTLKIQPAELGDSAMYLCASSPGLAGAQETQYFGPGTRLLVL.

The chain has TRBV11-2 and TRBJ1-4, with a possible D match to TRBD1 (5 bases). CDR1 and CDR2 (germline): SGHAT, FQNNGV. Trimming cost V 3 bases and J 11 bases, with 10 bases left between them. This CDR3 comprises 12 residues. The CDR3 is CASSFQGAKLFF. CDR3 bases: TGTGCCAGCAGCTTCCAAGGGGCCAAACTGTTTTTT.

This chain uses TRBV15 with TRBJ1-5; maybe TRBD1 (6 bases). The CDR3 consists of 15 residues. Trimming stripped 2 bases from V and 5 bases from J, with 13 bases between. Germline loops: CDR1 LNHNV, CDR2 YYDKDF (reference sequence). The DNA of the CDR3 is TGTGCCACCAGCAGAACGGGACAACGGGATCAGCCCCAGCATTTT. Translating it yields CATSRTGQRDQPQHF.

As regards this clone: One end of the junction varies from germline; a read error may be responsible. The CDR3 spells CATSSTPPYYIF. The DNA for the CDR3 is TGTGCCACCAGCAGTACCCCCCCCTATTACATCTTC. This rearrangement joins TRBV15 to TRBJ2-1; D remains unclear. This CDR3 spans 12 amino acids. Looked up from germline, CDR1 is LNHNV and CDR2 is YYDKDF (reference sequence).

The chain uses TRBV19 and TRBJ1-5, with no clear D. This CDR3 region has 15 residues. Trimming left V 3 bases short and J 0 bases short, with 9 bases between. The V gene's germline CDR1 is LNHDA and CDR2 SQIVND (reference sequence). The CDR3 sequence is CASSIPGHSNQPQHF. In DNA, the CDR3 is TGTGCCAGTAGTATTCCAGGCCATAGCAATCAGCCCCAGCATTTT.

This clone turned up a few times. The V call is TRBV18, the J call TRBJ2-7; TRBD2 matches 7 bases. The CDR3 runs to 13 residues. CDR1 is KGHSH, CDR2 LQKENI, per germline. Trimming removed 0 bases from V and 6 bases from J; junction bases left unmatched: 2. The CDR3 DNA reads TGTGCCAGCTCACCACCGGGAGGGCCCGAGCAGTACTTC. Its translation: CASSPPGGPEQYF.

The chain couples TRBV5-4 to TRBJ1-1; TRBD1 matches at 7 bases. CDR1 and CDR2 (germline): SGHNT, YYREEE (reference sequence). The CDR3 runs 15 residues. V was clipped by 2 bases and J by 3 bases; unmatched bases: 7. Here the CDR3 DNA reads TGTGCCAGCAGCTTTTACAGGGGAGGGGACACTGAAGCTTTCTTT. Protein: CASSFYRGGDTEAFF.

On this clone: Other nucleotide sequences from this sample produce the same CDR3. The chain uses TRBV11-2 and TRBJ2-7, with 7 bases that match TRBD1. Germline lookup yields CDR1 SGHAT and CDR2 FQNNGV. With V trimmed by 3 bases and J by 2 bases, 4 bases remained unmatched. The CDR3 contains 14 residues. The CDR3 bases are TGTGCCAGCAGCTTGGGACAGACAACCTACGAGCAGTACTTC. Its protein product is CASSLGQTTYEQYF.

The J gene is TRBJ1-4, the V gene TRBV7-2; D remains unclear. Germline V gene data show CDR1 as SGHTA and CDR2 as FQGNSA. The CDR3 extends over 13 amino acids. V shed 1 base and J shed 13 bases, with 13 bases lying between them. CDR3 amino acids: CASSLGASVGLFF. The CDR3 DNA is TGTGCCAGCAGCTTAGGGGCCTCGGTCGGACTGTTTTTT.

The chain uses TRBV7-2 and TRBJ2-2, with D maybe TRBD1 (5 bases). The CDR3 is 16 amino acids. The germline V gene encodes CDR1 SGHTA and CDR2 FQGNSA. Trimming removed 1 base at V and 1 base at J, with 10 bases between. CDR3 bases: TGTGCCAGCAGCTTAGAGACAGCCCTGAACACCGGGGAGCTGTTTTTT. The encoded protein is CASSLETALNTGELFF.

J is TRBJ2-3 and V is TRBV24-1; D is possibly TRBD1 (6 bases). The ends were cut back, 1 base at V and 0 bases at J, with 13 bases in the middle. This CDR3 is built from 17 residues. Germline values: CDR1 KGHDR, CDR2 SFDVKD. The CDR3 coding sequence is TGTGCCACCAGTGATTTAGGGGCAGGGGACAGCACAGATACGCAGTATTTT. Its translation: CATSDLGAGDSTDTQYF.

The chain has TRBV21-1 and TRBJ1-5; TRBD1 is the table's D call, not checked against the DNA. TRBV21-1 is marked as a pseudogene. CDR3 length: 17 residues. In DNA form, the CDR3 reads TGTGCCAGCAGCTCGACAGGTCCAGGAGAAAGCAATCAGCCCCAGCATTTT. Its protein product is CASSSTGPGESNQPQHF.

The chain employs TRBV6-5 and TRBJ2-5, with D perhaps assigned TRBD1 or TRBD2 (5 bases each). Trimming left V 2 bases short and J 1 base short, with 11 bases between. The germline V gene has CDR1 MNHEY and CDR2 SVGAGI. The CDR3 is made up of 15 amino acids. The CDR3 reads CASSYAWDLQETQYF. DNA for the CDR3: TGTGCCAGCAGTTACGCGTGGGACCTCCAAGAGACCCAGTACTTC.